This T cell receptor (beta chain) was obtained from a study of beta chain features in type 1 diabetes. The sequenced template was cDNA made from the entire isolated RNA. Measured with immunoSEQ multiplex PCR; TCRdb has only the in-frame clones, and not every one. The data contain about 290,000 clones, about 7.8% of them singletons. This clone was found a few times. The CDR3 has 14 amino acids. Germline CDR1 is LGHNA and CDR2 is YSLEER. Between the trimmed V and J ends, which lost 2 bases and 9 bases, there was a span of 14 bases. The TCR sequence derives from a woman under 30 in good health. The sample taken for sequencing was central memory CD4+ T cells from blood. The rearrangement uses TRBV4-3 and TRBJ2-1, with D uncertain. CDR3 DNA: TGCGCCAGCAGCCAACATATGGGCACGGGTGAGCAGTTCTTC. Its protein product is CASSQHMGTGEQFF.